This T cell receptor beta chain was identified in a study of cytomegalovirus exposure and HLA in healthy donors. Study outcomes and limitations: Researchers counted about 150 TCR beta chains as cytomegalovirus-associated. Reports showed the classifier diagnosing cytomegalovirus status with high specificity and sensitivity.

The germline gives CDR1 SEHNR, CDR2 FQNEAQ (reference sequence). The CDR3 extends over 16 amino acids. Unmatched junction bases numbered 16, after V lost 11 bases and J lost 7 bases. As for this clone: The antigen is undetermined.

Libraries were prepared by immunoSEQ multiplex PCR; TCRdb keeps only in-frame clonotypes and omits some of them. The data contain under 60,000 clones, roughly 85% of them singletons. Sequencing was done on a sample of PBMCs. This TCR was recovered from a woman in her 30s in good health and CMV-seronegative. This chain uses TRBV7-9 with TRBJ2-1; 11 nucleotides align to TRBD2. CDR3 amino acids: CAGIELAGVGRNEQFF. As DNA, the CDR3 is TGTGCCGGCATAGAACTAGCGGGAGTGGGTAGGAATGAGCAGTTCTTC.